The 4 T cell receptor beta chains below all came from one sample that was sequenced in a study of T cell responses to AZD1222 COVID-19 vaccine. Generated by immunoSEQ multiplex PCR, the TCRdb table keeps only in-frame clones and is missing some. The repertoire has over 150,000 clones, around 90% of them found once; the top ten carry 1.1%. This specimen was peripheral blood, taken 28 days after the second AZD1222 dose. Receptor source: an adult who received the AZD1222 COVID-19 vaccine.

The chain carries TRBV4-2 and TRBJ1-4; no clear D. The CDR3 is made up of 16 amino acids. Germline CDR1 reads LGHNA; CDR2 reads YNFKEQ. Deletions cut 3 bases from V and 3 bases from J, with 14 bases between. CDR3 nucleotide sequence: TGTGCCAGCAGCCAGGGGATGGTGGCGGCTAATGAAAAACTGTTTTTT. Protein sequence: CASSQGMVAANEKLFF.

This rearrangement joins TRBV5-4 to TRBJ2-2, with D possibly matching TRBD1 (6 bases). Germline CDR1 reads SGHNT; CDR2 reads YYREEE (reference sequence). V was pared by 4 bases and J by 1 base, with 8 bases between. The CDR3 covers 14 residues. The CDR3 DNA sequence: TGTGCCAGCAGCCAGGGACAGAACACCGGGGAGCTGTTTTTT. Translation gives CASSQGQNTGELFF.

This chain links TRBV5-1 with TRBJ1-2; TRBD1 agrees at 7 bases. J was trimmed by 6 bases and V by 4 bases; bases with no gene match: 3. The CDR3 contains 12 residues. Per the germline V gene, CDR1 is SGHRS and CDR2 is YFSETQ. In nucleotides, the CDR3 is TGCGCCAGCAGCCCGACAGGGAATGGCTACACCTTC. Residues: CASSPTGNGYTF.

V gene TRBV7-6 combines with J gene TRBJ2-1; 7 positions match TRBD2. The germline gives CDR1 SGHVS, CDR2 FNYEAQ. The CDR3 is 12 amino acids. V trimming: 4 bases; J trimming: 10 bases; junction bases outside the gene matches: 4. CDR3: CASSYERGEQFF. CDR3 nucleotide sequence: TGTGCCAGCAGCTACGAGCGGGGCGAGCAGTTCTTC. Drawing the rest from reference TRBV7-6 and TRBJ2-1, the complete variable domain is GAGVSQSPRYKVTKRGQDVALRCDPISGHVSLYWYRQALGQGPEFLTYFNYEAQQDKSGLPNDRFSAERPEGSISTLTIQRTEQRDSAMYRCASSYERGEQFFGPGTRLTVL.